These 24 T cell receptor beta chains were all obtained from the same sample, sequenced in a study of glioma-infiltrating T cells. TCR alpha and beta CDR3 regions were amplified from RNA using iRepertoire nested multiplex PCR. MiXCR was run by TCRdb on the multiplex PCR reads, yielding one entry per CDR3 protein. Of approximately 120,000 distinct CDR3 sequences in the sample, less than 30% were seen once. Input material: glioma tissue, nonneoplastic brain tissue, or PBMCs (not recorded which). These receptor sequences come from a human donor with low-grade glioma or glioblastoma, undergoing nonglioma brain surgery, or in good health (not recorded which).

This clonotype was picked up many times. The J gene is TRBJ1-2, the V gene TRBV20-1; D may be TRBD1 (6 bases). The germline CDR1 and CDR2 sequences are DFQATT and SNEGSKA (reference sequence). Trimming shortened V by 8 bases and J by 3 bases, and 13 bases separated the two germline ends. There are 12 residues in the CDR3. In nucleotides, the CDR3 is TGCAGTCCAGTGGGGGCGGACTATGGCTACACCTTC. Protein sequence: CSPVGADYGYTF.

This clonotype was picked up a small number of times. The chain links TRBV30 to TRBJ2-1; 11 bases fit TRBD2. Germline V gene data show CDR1 as GTSNPN and CDR2 as SVGIG (reference sequence). J lost 5 bases, V lost 4 bases, and 10 bases had no gene match. This CDR3 comprises 16 residues. The DNA of the CDR3 is TGTGCCTGGACTGATCCGGGACTAGCGGTAGACAATGAGCAGTTCTTC. Encoded protein: CAWTDPGLAVDNEQFF.

This clonotype was counted many times. This chain links TRBV5-1 with TRBJ2-7, with TRBD1 as a possible D gene (6 bases). CDR3 size: 14 residues. Germline CDR1 is SGHRS and CDR2 is YFSETQ. The V and J ends lost 4 bases and 0 bases respectively, with 11 bases between them. CDR3 DNA: TGCGCCAGCAGCCTTGGACAGCCCTCCTACGAGCAGTACTTC. Amino acid sequence: CASSLGQPSYEQYF.

This clonotype was counted ten times or more. The rearrangement uses TRBV27 and TRBJ2-7; 8 nucleotides align to TRBD1. Germline CDR1 is MNHEY and CDR2 is SMNVEV (reference sequence). The CDR3 is made up of 16 amino acids. With 4 bases clipped from V and 4 bases from J, the junction kept 12 bases outside the gene matches. The CDR3 loop reads CASSYSTGVASYEQYF. The CDR3 nucleotides read TGTGCCAGCAGTTACTCGACAGGGGTTGCCTCTTACGAGCAGTACTTC.

In its sample, this clonotype was seen many times. The chain is built from TRBV27 and TRBJ2-1; D remains ambiguous. This CDR3 spans 14 amino acids. Looked up from germline, CDR1 is MNHEY and CDR2 is SMNVEV (reference sequence). The ends were cut back, 0 bases at V and 6 bases at J, with 9 bases in the middle. The CDR3 DNA reads TGTGCCAGCAGTTTATCCGCCGGGCTCAATGAGCAGTTCTTC. Protein: CASSLSAGLNEQFF.

As for this clonotype: One end of the junction varies from germline; a read error may be responsible. V usage is TRBV27 and J usage is TRBJ2-7; no definite D call. The germline CDR1 and CDR2 sequences are MNHEY and SMNVEV (reference sequence). CDR3 size: 16 residues. The CDR3 DNA reads as TGTGCCCGCCGTGCCGGGCCTCGCGGCCTCCCCTCCGCGCAGTCCTTC. Amino acids: CARRAGPRGLPSAQSF.

As concerns this clonotype: Given a much more abundant clone one base away, this may be a read error. V usage is TRBV7-9 and J usage is TRBJ1-4; TRBD1 aligns across 8 bases. This CDR3 has 14 residues. Germline CDR1 reads SEHNR; CDR2 reads FQNEAQ (reference sequence). V gave up 8 bases and J gave up 8 bases; unmatched junction bases: 10. The CDR3, as DNA: TGTGCCAGCCGCCCATACGGGACAGGCGAAAAACTGTTTTTT. Its protein product is CASRPYGTGEKLFF.

This clonotype was detected once. The V and J genes are TRBV6-6 and TRBJ2-1; D possibly corresponds to TRBD2 (7 bases). Trimming cost V 7 bases and J 2 bases, with 15 bases left between them. CDR1 MNHNY and CDR2 SVGAGI come from the germline V gene (reference sequence). The CDR3 extends over 15 amino acids. The CDR3 sequence: CASTRLGGAYNEQFF. The CDR3 DNA follows: TGTGCCAGCACCAGACTAGGGGGGGCCTACAATGAGCAGTTCTTC.

The chain recombines TRBV19 with TRBJ1-6; TRBD1 matches 12 bases. Germline loops: CDR1 LNHDA, CDR2 SQIVND (reference sequence). The CDR3 covers 16 residues. Losses at the gene ends were 8 bases for V and 10 bases for J; bases not matched to a gene: 12. The CDR3: CASRHPGQGAQSPLHF. In DNA form, the CDR3 reads TGTGCCAGTCGCCACCCGGGACAGGGGGCGCAGTCACCCCTCCACTTT.

In regard to this clonotype: An end of the junction differs from the germline gene, which may be a read error. The chain recombines TRBV5-1 with TRBJ1-1; 8 bases align to TRBD1. This CDR3 has 14 amino acids. The germline CDR1 and CDR2 sequences are SGHRS and YFSETQ. The CDR3 sequence is CASSLGQGDTKAFF. The CDR3 region has the DNA TGCGCCAGCAGCTTAGGACAGGGAGACACTAAAGCTTTCTTT.

This clonotype appeared many times. The genes are TRBV6-6 and TRBJ2-3, with TRBD2 as a possible D gene (5 bases). CDR1 is MNHNY and CDR2 is SVGAGI in the germline V gene (reference sequence). The length of the CDR3 is 15 residues. With 0 bases removed from V and 3 bases from J, the gap between germline ends came to 10 bases. CDR3 sequence: CASSYSLDSTDTQYF. In DNA form, the CDR3 reads TGTGCCAGCAGTTACTCCTTGGACTCTACAGATACGCAGTATTTT.

This clonotype was observed many times. The chain employs TRBV5-1 and TRBJ2-3; TRBD2 matches 12 bases. V lost 0 bases, J lost 5 bases, and 4 bases stayed unmatched. CDR3 length: 16 amino acids. The germline V gene has CDR1 SGHRS and CDR2 YFSETQ. The CDR3 DNA follows: TGCGCCAGCAGCTTGGTCGGACTAGCGGGATTAGATACGCAGTATTTT. Encoded protein: CASSLVGLAGLDTQYF.

The sample holds many counts of this clonotype. The chain uses TRBV3-1 and TRBJ2-6; D not certain. V dropped 0 bases and J dropped 4 bases, with 7 bases sitting between them. Germline V gene lookup returns CDR1 LGHDT and CDR2 YNNKEL (reference sequence). The length of the CDR3 is 15 residues. CDR3 in DNA: TGTGCCAGCAGCCAAGATGCGACGGGGGCCAACGTCCTGACTTTC. Translating gives CASSQDATGANVLTF. The variable domain in full, completed from reference TRBV3-1 and TRBJ2-6, reads DTAVSQTPKYLVTQMGNDKSIKCEQNLGHDTMYWYKQDSKKFLKIMFSYNNKELIINETVPNRFSPKSPDKAHLNLHINSLELGDSAVYFCASSQDATGANVLTFGAGSRLTVL.

The V call is TRBV30, the J call TRBJ2-1; no clear D gene. Between the trimmed V and J ends, which lost 4 bases and 4 bases, there was a span of 5 bases. The CDR3 extends over 11 amino acids. The germline gives CDR1 GTSNPN, CDR2 SVGIG (reference sequence). CDR3 coding DNA: TGTGCCTGGATGCCTTACAATGAGCAGTTCTTC. This encodes CAWMPYNEQFF. The full variable domain, completed using reference TRBV30 and TRBJ2-1, is SQTIHQWPATLVQPVGSPLSLECTVEGTSNPNLYWYRQAAGRGLQLLFYSVGIGQISSEVPQNLSASRPQDRQFILSSKKLLLSDSGFYLCAWMPYNEQFFGPGTRLTVL.

In this sample, this clonotype turned up many times. The rearrangement joins TRBV7-2 to TRBJ2-1; 8 positions agree with TRBD2. This CDR3 spans 16 amino acids. Trimming cost V 5 bases and J 8 bases; bases outside gene matches: 14. Germline lookup yields CDR1 SGHTA and CDR2 FQGNSA. In DNA, the CDR3 is TGTGCCAGCAGCCCGGGCACCGGGACTAGGAGTTATGAGCAGTTCTTC. It codes for CASSPGTGTRSYEQFF.

This clonotype was seen a handful of times. This rearrangement joins TRBV9 to TRBJ2-3; D gene ambiguous. Looked up from germline, CDR1 is SGDLS and CDR2 is YYNGEE. The CDR3 covers 12 residues. The V end was cut by 4 bases, the J end by 8 bases, with 11 bases between. The CDR3 region is CASSPNFGTQYF. The CDR3 region has the DNA TGTGCCAGCAGCCCTAACTTTGGTACGCAGTATTTT.

This clonotype has ten or more counts. This chain links TRBV7-9 with TRBJ2-7, with D hard to call. The V end lost 5 bases, the J end lost 9 bases, and 11 bases lay between the germline ends. Looked up from germline, CDR1 is SEHNR and CDR2 is FQNEAQ (reference sequence). The CDR3 covers 11 residues. The CDR3 nucleotides are TGTGCCAGCAGCGAGGACGGCGGGCAGTACTTC. Translation: CASSEDGGQYF.

This clonotype has a handful of counts. The chain carries TRBV11-2 and TRBJ1-1; perhaps TRBD1 as D (6 bases). CDR1 is SGHAT and CDR2 is FQNNGV in the germline V gene. This CDR3 has 15 residues. V lost 7 bases and J lost 5, with 20 bases in between. The CDR3 DNA follows: TGTGCCAGCACCCAAACATGGGGGGCGAGAACTGAAGCTTTCTTT. This sequence encodes CASTQTWGARTEAFF.

This clonotype was counted between two and nine times. The chain employs TRBV7-9 and TRBJ2-6, with D tentatively TRBD1 (6 bases). This CDR3 is 15 amino acids long. The germline V and J ends were trimmed by 4 bases and 0 bases, with 7 bases remaining between them. CDR1 is SEHNR and CDR2 is FQNEAQ in the germline V gene (reference sequence). The CDR3 protein is CASSWTASGANVLTF. CDR3 coding DNA: TGTGCCAGCAGCTGGACAGCCTCTGGGGCCAACGTCCTGACTTTC.

Turning to this clonotype: Compared with germline, one end of the junction differs, possibly owing to a read error. The chain uses TRBV28 and TRBJ2-5; D uncertain. Germline values: CDR1 MDHEN, CDR2 SYDVKM. This CDR3 has 16 residues. CDR3 in DNA: TGTGCCAGCCGTCCCCCCCGGACGGCCTGGCAAGACACCCAGTACTTC. It encodes CASRPPRTAWQDTQYF. Variable domain in full (rest from reference TRBV28 and TRBJ2-5): DVKVTQSSRYLVKRTGEKVFLECVQDMDHENMFWYRQDPGLGLRLIYFSYDVKMKEKGDIPEGYSVSREKKERFSLILESASTNQTSMYLCASRPPRTAWQDTQYFGPGTRLLVL.

This clonotype was seen repeatedly, ten times or more. The chain employs TRBV12-3 or TRBV12-4 and TRBJ1-2; 9 bases map to TRBD1. This CDR3 is built from 15 residues. The J segment lost 4 bases and the V segment lost 3 bases, leaving 6 bases of the junction unmatched. The CDR3 loop is CASSLGQGRIYGYTF. The CDR3 nucleotides are TGTGCCAGCAGTTTGGGACAGGGAAGAATCTATGGCTACACCTTC.

The J gene is TRBJ1-5, the V gene TRBV2; D is perhaps TRBD1 (6 bases). Germline assignment: CDR1 SNHLY and CDR2 FYNNEI. The CDR3 contains 15 residues. V gave up 4 bases and J gave up 3 bases, with 13 bases separating them. CDR3 protein: CASSGGGAFNQPQHF. The CDR3 DNA is TGTGCCAGCAGTGGGGGGGGGGCGTTCAATCAGCCCCAGCATTTT.

About this clonotype: Compared with germline, one end of the junction differs, possibly owing to a read error. Here the CDR3 DNA reads TGCAGAGTTGAATTGGCAGGAGGTTGGAACATTCAGTACTTC. Its translation: CRVELAGGWNIQYF. V and J are TRBV29-1 and TRBJ2-4; possibly TRBD2 for D (5 bases). This CDR3 is 14 amino acids long. The germline V gene encodes CDR1 SQVTM and CDR2 ANQGSEA.

This clonotype was recorded at least ten times. Relative to the germline gene, one junction end is altered; a read error may explain this. This chain joins TRBV15 and TRBJ2-5; possibly TRBD1 for D (6 bases). Germline V gene data show CDR1 as LNHNV and CDR2 as YYDKDF (reference sequence). CDR3 length: 13 amino acids. The CDR3 coding sequence is TGTGCCACCAGCATGGACAGACAAGAGACCCAATACTTC. It translates to CATSMDRQETQYF.